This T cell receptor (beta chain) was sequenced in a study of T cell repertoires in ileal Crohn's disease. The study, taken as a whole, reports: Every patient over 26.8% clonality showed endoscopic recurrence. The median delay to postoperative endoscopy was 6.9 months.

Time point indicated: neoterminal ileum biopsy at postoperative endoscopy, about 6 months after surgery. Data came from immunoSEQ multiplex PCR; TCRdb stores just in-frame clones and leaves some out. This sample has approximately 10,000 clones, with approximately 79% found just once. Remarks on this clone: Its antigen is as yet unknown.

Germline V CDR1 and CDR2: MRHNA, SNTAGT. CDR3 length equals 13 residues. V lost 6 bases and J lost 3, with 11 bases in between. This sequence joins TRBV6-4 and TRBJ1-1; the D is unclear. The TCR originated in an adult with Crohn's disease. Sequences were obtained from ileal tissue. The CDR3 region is CASRKAFDTEAFF. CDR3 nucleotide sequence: TGTGCCAGCAGAAAAGCTTTTGACACTGAAGCTTTCTTT.